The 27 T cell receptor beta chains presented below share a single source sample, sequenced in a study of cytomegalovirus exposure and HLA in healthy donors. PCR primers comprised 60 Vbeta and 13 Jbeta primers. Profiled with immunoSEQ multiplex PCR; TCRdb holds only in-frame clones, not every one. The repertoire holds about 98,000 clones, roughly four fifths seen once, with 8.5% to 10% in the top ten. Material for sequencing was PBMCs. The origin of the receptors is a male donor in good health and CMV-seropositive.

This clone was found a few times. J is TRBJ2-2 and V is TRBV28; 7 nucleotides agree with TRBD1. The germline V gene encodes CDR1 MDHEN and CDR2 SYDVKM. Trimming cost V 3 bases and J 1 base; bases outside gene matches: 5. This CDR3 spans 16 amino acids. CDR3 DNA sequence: TGTGCCAGCAGTTTTGACAGGGAGAAGAACACCGGGGAGCTGTTTTTT. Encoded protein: CASSFDREKNTGELFF.

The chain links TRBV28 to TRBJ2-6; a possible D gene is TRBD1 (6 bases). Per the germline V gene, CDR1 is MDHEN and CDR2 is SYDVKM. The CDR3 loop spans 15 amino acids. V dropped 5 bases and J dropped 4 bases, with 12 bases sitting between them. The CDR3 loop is CASSGGWAGANVLTF. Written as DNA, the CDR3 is TGTGCCAGCAGTGGGGGCTGGGCCGGGGCCAACGTCCTGACTTTC. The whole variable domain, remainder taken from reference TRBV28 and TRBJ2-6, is DVKVTQSSRYLVKRTGEKVFLECVQDMDHENMFWYRQDPGLGLRLIYFSYDVKMKEKGDIPEGYSVSREKKERFSLILESASTNQTSMYLCASSGGWAGANVLTFGAGSRLTVL.

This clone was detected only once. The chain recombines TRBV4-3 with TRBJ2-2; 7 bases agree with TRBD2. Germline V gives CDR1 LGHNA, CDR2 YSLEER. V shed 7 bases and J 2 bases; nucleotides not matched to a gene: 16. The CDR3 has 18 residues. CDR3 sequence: CASTRKPSSGTNTGELFF. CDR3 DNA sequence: TGCGCCAGCACCCGAAAACCCTCCAGCGGGACTAACACCGGGGAGCTGTTTTTT.

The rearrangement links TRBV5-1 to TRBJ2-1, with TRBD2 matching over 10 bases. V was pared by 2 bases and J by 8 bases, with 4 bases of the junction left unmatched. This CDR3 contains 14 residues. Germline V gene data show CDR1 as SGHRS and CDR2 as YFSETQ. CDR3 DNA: TGCGCCAGCAGCTTAGCGGGAGGGAGGGATGAGCAGTTCTTC. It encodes CASSLAGGRDEQFF.

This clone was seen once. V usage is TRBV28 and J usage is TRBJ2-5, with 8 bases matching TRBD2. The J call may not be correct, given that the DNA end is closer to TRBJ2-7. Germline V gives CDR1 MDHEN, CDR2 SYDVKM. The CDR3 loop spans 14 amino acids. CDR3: CASSPAGGSYEQYF. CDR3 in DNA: TGTGCCAGCAGTCCGGCGGGGGGCTCCTACGAGCAGTACTTC.

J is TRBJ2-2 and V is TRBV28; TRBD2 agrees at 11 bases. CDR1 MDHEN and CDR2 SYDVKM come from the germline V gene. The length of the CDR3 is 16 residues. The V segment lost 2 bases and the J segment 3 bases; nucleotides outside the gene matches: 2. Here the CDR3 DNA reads TGTGCCAGCAGTTTACTAGCGGGAGGTTACACCGGGGAGCTGTTTTTT. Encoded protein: CASSLLAGGYTGELFF.

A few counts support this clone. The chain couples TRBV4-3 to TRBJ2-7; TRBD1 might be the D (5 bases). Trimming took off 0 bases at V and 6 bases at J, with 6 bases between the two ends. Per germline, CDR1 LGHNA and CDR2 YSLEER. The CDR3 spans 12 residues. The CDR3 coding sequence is TGCGCCAGCAGCCAAGATAGGGGCGAGCAGTACTTC. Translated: CASSQDRGEQYF.

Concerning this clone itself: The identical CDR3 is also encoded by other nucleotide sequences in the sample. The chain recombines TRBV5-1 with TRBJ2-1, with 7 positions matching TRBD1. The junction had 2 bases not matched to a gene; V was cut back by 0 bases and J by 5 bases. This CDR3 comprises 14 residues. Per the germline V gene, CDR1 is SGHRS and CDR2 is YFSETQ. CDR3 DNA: TGCGCCAGCAGCTTGGGGGGGACAGACAATGAGCAGTTCTTC. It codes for CASSLGGTDNEQFF. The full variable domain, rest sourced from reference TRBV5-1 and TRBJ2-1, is KAGVTQTPRYLIKTRGQQVTLSCSPISGHRSVSWYQQTPGQGLQFLFEYFSETQRNKGNFPGRFSGRQFSNSRSEMNVSTLELGDSALYLCASSLGGTDNEQFFGPGTRLTVL.

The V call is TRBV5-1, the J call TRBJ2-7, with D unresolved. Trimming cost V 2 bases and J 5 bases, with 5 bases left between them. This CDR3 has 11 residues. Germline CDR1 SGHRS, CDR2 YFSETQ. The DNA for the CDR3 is TGCGCCAGCAGCTTAGGAGACGAGCAGTACTTC. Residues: CASSLGDEQYF.

This chain's CDR3 is CASSSTTDSNGGDTQYF. CDR3 coding DNA: TGCGCCAGCAGCTCCACTACGGACAGCAACGGTGGAGATACGCAGTATTTT. This chain connects TRBV5-1 to TRBJ2-3; tentatively, D is TRBD1 (6 bases). This CDR3 region has 17 residues. The germline V gene has CDR1 SGHRS and CDR2 YFSETQ. The germline V and J ends were trimmed by 3 bases and 5 bases, with 22 bases remaining between them.

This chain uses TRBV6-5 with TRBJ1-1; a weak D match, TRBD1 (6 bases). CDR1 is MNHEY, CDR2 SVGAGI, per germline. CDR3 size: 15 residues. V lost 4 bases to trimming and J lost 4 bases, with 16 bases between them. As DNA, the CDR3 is TGTGCCAGCAGTTCAACAGGGTCGACTTTCACTGAAGCTTTCTTT. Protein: CASSSTGSTFTEAFF.

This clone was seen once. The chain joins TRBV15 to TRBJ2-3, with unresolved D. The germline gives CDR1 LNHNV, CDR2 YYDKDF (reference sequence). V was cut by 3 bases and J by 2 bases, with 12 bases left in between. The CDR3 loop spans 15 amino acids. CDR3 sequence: CATSRAVGATDTQYF. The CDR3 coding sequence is TGTGCCACCAGCAGGGCGGTGGGTGCCACAGATACGCAGTATTTT. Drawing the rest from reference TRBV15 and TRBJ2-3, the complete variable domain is DAMVIQNPRYQVTQFGKPVTLSCSQTLNHNVMYWYQQKSSQAPKLLFHYYDKDFNNEADTPDNFQSRRPNTSFCFLDIRSPGLGDTAMYLCATSRAVGATDTQYFGPGTRLTVL.

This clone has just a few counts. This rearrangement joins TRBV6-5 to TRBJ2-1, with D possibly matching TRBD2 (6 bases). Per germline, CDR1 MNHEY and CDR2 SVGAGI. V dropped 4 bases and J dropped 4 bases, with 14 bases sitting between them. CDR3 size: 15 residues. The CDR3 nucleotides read TGTGCCAGCAGTTCCATCGGGAGTGGTTACAATGAGCAGTTCTTC. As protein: CASSSIGSGYNEQFF.

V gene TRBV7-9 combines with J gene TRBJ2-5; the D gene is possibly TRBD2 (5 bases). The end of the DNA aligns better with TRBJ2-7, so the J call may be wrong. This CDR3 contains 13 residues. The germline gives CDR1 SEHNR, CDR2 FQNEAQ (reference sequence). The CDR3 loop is CASSFNGIYEQYF. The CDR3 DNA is TGTGCCAGCAGCTTTAACGGGATCTACGAGCAGTACTTC.

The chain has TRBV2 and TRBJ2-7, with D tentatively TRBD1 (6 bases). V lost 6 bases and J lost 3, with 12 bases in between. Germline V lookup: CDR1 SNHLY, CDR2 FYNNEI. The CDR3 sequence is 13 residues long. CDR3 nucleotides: TGTGCCAGCAGACAACAGGGAAACTACGAGCAGTACTTC. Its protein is CASRQQGNYEQYF.

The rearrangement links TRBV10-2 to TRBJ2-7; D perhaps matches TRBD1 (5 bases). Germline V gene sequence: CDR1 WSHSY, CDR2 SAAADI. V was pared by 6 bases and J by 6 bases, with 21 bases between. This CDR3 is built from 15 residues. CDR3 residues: CASSKSQGIWAEQYF. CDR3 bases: TGCGCCAGCAGCAAAAGTCAGGGAATATGGGCCGAGCAGTACTTC.

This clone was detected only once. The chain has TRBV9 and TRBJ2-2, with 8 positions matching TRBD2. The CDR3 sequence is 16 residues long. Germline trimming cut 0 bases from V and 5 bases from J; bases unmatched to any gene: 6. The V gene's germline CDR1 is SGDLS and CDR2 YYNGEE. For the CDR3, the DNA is TGTGCCAGCAGCGTAGCGATTAGCGGGGTAACCGGGGAGCTGTTTTTT. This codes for CASSVAISGVTGELFF.

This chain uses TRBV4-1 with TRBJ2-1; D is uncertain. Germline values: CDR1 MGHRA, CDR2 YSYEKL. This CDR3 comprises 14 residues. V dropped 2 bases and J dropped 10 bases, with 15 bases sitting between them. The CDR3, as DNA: TGCGCCAGCAGCCAACGACGACGAGAGGAGGAGCAGTTCTTC. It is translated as CASSQRRREEEQFF.

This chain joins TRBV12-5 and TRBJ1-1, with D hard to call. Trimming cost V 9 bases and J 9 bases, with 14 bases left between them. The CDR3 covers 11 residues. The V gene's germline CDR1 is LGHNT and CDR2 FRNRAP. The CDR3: CASVEGFQAFF. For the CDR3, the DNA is TGTGCTAGCGTTGAGGGATTCCAAGCTTTCTTT.

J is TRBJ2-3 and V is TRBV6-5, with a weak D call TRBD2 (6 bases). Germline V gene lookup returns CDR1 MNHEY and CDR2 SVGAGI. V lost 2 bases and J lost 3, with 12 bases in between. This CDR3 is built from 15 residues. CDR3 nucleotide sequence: TGTGCCAGCAGTTACCGATGGGGGGAGACAGATACGCAGTATTTT. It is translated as CASSYRWGETDTQYF.

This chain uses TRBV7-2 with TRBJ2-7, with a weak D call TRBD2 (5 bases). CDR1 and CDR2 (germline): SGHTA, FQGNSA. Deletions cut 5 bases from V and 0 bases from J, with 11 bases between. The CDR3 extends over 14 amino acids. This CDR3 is CASSQQTNSYEQYF. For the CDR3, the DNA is TGTGCCAGCAGCCAACAGACTAACTCCTACGAGCAGTACTTC.

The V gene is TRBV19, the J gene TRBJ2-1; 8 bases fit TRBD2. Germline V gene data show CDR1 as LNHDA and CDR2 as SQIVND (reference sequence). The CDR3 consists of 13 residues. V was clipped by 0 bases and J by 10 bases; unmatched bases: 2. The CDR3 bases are TGTGCCAGTAGTATAGAGCGGGGGGACGAGCAGTTCTTC. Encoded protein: CASSIERGDEQFF.

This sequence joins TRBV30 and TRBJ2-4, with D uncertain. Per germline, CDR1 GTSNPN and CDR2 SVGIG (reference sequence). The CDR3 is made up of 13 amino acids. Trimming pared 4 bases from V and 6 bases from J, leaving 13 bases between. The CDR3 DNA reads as TGTGCCTGGAATACCGTAGTCACAAACATTCAGTACTTC. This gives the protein CAWNTVVTNIQYF.

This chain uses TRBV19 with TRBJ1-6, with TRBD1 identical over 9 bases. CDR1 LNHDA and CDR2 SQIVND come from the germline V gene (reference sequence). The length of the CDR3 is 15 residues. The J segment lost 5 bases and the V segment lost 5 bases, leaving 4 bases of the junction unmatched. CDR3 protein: CASSRTGEDNSPLHF. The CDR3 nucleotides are TGTGCCAGTAGTCGGACAGGGGAAGATAATTCACCCCTCCACTTT.

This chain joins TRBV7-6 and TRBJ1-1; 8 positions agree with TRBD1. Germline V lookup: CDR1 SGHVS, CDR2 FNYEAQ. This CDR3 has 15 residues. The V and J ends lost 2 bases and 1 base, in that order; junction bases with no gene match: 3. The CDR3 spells CASSLRTGRNTEAFF. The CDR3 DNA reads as TGTGCCAGCAGCTTAAGGACAGGGAGGAACACTGAAGCTTTCTTT. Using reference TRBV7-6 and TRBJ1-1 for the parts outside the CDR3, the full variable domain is GAGVSQSPRYKVTKRGQDVALRCDPISGHVSLYWYRQALGQGPEFLTYFNYEAQQDKSGLPNDRFSAERPEGSISTLTIQRTEQRDSAMYRCASSLRTGRNTEAFFGQGTRLTVV.

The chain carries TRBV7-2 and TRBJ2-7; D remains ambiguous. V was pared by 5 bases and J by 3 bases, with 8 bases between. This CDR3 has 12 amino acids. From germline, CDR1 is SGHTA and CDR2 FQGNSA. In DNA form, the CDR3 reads TGTGCCAGCAGCAATAGAGGCTACGAGCAGTACTTC. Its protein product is CASSNRGYEQYF.

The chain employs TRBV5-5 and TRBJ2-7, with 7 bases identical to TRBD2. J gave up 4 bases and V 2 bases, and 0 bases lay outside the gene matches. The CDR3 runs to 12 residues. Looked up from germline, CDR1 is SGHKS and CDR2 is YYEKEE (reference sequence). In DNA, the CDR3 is TGTGCCAGCAGCTTTAGCGGGTACGAGCAGTACTTC. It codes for CASSFSGYEQYF.